These T cell receptor beta chains were read from a single sample in a study of CD8 T cells in ankylosing spondylitis. TCRdb reanalysed the 5' RACE reads using MiXCR and keeps one entry per CDR3 protein. The sample shows roughly 670,000 distinct CDR3 sequences, roughly 20% of them seen only once. Material for sequencing was blood, either unsorted or a sorted T cell fraction (not recorded which). These receptors were obtained from a male donor with ankylosing spondylitis. Each CDR3 is given with its conserved first and last residue. Each record gives: V gene, J gene, clone size, D gene, CDR3 protein, CDR3 DNA. D genes are given only for firm matches. For some rows the clone size is stated as once, few or many, or as a class when expanded; others skip it.

TRBV10-3	TRBJ2-4	.	.	CAIPLAGGIKNIQYF	TGTGCCATCCCCCTCGCGGGCGGGATCAAAAACATTCAGTACTTC
TRBV4-1	TRBJ1-1	many	.	CASSQDLQGIRPTEAFF	TGCGCCAGCAGCCAAGATCTCCAGGGGATTAGGCCCACTGAAGCTTTCTTT
TRBV3-1	TRBJ2-2	.	.	CASSQDIGLPTGELFF	TGTGCCAGCAGCCAAGATATAGGACTCCCCACCGGGGAGCTGTTTTTT
TRBV4-3	TRBJ2-2	.	TRBD2	CASSQEAGGPSGELFF	TGCGCCAGCAGCCAAGAGGCGGGAGGGCCCTCCGGGGAGCTGTTTTTT
TRBV7-9	TRBJ2-5	few	.	CASSFYTGMETQYF	TGTGCCAGCAGCTTTTACACAGGGATGGAGACCCAGTACTTC
TRBV10-3	TRBJ2-3	.	TRBD1	CAISPRTGVTDTQYF	TGTGCCATCAGTCCCAGGACAGGGGTCACAGATACGCAGTATTTT
TRBV7-9	TRBJ2-1	.	TRBD1	CASSSTRDRPYNEQFF	TGTGCCAGCAGCTCCACCCGGGACAGGCCCTACAATGAGCAGTTCTTC
TRBV30	TRBJ2-1	.	.	CAWSGPQQFF	TGTGCCTGGAGCGGGCCTCAGCAGTTCTTC
TRBV7-3	TRBJ2-2	.	.	CASRLGLSGGELFF	TGTGCCAGCAGGCTCGGACTCTCCGGCGGGGAGCTGTTTTTT
TRBV6-2/TRBV6-3	TRBJ2-5	.	TRBD2	CASSYSESGSETQYF	TGTGCCAGCAGTTACTCTGAAAGCGGGAGTGAGACCCAGTACTTC
TRBV27	TRBJ2-5	.	TRBD2	CASSIRLAGVGMAQYF	TGTGCCAGCAGTATCAGACTAGCGGGAGTGGGCATGGCCCAGTACTTC
TRBV12-3/TRBV12-4	TRBJ1-5	few	TRBD1	CASSPSGTEPQHF	TGTGCCAGCAGTCCTTCAGGGACAGAGCCCCAGCATTTT
TRBV5-1	TRBJ2-3	few	.	CASSPPGYRPDTQYF	TGCGCCAGCAGCCCCCCGGGATACCGACCAGATACGCAGTATTTT
TRBV11-2	TRBJ1-2	few	TRBD1	CASSATGGTAYGYTF	TGTGCCAGCAGCGCCACCGGTGGGACAGCCTATGGCTACACCTTC
TRBV2	TRBJ2-2	.	.	CASIRSGTSNTGELFF	TGTGCCAGCATCCGCTCCGGGACATCGAACACCGGGGAGCTGTTTTTT
TRBV12-3/TRBV12-4	TRBJ2-3	.	.	CASSPQSDTQYF	TGTGCCAGCAGTCCTCAGTCGGATACGCAGTATTTT
TRBV10-3	TRBJ1-2	few	TRBD1	CAISESGTGNYGYTF	TGTGCCATCAGTGAGTCGGGGACAGGGAACTATGGCTACACCTTC
TRBV20-1	TRBJ2-7	.	TRBD2	CSAIPGLAGSEQYF	TGCAGTGCTATACCGGGACTAGCGGGGAGCGAGCAGTACTTC
TRBV28	TRBJ1-5	once	.	CASSQLYQPQHF	TGTGCCAGCAGTCAGCTATATCAGCCCCAGCATTTT
TRBV29-1	TRBJ2-1	few	TRBD1	CSVNTGGNEQFF	TGCAGCGTTAATACAGGGGGCAATGAGCAGTTCTTC
TRBV14	TRBJ2-5	many	.	CASSQFRKTQYF	TGTGCCAGCAGCCAATTTAGGAAGACCCAGTACTTC
TRBV20-1	TRBJ2-7	few	.	CSAGGPKPYEQYF	TGCAGTGCTGGCGGACCTAAACCCTACGAGCAGTACTTC
TRBV5-1	TRBJ2-7	few	TRBD1	CASAEGGQGVFYEQYF	TGCGCCAGCGCGGAGGGTGGACAGGGGGTATTCTACGAGCAGTACTTC
TRBV5-1	TRBJ2-1	many	.	CASSFISSGVYNEQFF	TGCGCCAGCAGCTTTATTTCGAGCGGTGTCTACAATGAGCAGTTCTTC
TRBV5-1	TRBJ2-7	many	TRBD1	CASSQGASYEQYF	TGCGCCAGCAGTCAGGGGGCATCCTACGAGCAGTACTTC